One sample yielded the 17 T cell receptor beta chains listed below, sequenced in a study of neurological immune-mediated disorders. Each CDR3 protein is one row after TCRdb ran MiXCR on the 5' RACE reads. The sample shows tens of thousands of distinct CDR3 sequences, roughly 10% of them seen only once. Time point here: longitudinal time-point 1 (baseline). Source material: PBMCs. These receptors originate from a man between 25 and 39 years old in good health.

This clonotype was seen at least ten times. The chain joins TRBV6-5 to TRBJ2-1; no clear D. This CDR3 region has 16 residues. The V and J ends lost 0 bases and 0 bases respectively, with 9 bases between them. Germline CDR1 reads MNHEY; CDR2 reads SVGAGI. This CDR3 reads CASSYSGYSSYNEQFF. CDR3 nucleotide sequence: TGTGCCAGCAGTTACTCAGGGTATAGCTCCTACAATGAGCAGTTCTTC.

The table lists this clonotype with many counts. V is TRBV27 and J is TRBJ1-4; 8 nucleotides agree with TRBD1. J gave up 3 bases and V 1 base, and 10 bases lay outside the gene matches. The germline V gene encodes CDR1 MNHEY and CDR2 SMNVEV (reference sequence). The CDR3 has 18 amino acids. The CDR3 nucleotides are TGTGCCAGCAGTTTATTTTCCAGGGGGCTCGGAGCTAATGAAAAACTGTTTTTT. Amino acid sequence: CASSLFSRGLGANEKLFF.

This clonotype appeared many times. The rearrangement joins TRBV20-1 to TRBJ2-7; TRBD2 aligns across 10 bases. V shed 5 bases and J 5 bases; nucleotides not matched to a gene: 3. The CDR3 spans 12 residues. Germline V CDR1 and CDR2: DFQATT, SNEGSKA (reference sequence). The chain's CDR3 is CSASGTSDEQYF. The DNA for the CDR3 is TGCAGTGCTTCCGGGACTAGCGACGAGCAGTACTTC.

This clonotype came up many times. The rearrangement uses TRBV28 and TRBJ2-2; D unresolved. This CDR3 contains 16 residues. The V and J ends lost 5 bases and 2 bases respectively, with 15 bases between them. Germline CDR1 and CDR2: MDHEN and SYDVKM. CDR3 amino acids: CASSGIAEFNTGELFF. The CDR3 nucleotides read TGTGCCAGCAGTGGGATCGCGGAGTTTAACACCGGGGAGCTGTTTTTT.

This clonotype was counted many times. CDR3 protein: CATSRTSGSTDTQYF. The CDR3, as DNA: TGTGCCACCAGCAGGACTAGCGGGAGCACAGATACGCAGTATTTT. V and J are TRBV15 and TRBJ2-3; TRBD2 matches at 10 bases. CDR1 LNHNV and CDR2 YYDKDF come from the germline V gene (reference sequence). J lost 0 bases, V lost 3 bases, and 0 bases had no gene match. The CDR3 has 15 residues.

This clonotype was detected many times. The genes are TRBV11-2 and TRBJ2-2, with 7 bases fitting TRBD2. V lost 2 bases to trimming and J lost 4 bases; unmatched junction nucleotides: 4. The CDR3 extends over 15 amino acids. The germline V gene encodes CDR1 SGHAT and CDR2 FQNNGV. The CDR3 DNA reads as TGTGCCAGCAGCTTACGCGGGAGCGTCACCGGGGAGCTGTTTTTT. Amino acids: CASSLRGSVTGELFF.

Ten or more counts support this clonotype. This chain uses TRBV27 with TRBJ2-1, with 7 bases lining up with TRBD2. The CDR3 has 18 amino acids. Germline V gene data show CDR1 as MNHEY and CDR2 as SMNVEV (reference sequence). With 6 bases clipped from V and 0 bases from J, the junction kept 14 bases outside the gene matches. The CDR3 is CASRPRGVREPSYNEQFF. CDR3 bases: TGTGCCAGCAGGCCCCGGGGGGTGCGGGAGCCCTCCTACAATGAGCAGTTCTTC.

This clonotype was seen at least ten times. The rearrangement uses TRBV5-1 and TRBJ2-2; 12 positions agree with TRBD2. The ends lost 4 bases at V and 6 bases at J; junction bases unmatched: 7. Germline-derived CDR1 and CDR2 are SGHRS and YFSETQ. This CDR3 region has 16 residues. The CDR3 spells CASSPWTSGNSGELFF. The CDR3, as DNA: TGCGCCAGCAGCCCATGGACTAGCGGGAATTCCGGGGAGCTGTTTTTT.

This clonotype appeared many times. The J gene is TRBJ2-5, the V gene TRBV11-1; D ambiguous. Trimming left V 3 bases short and J 5 bases short, with 10 bases between. Germline values: CDR1 SGHAT, CDR2 FQDESV (reference sequence). The CDR3 is made up of 13 amino acids. The CDR3 region is CASSFIQWETQYF. As DNA, the CDR3 is TGTGCCAGCAGCTTTATACAGTGGGAGACCCAGTACTTC.

The V gene is TRBV5-1, the J gene TRBJ2-2, with D possibly TRBD2 on 6 matching bases. Germline V gene sequence: CDR1 SGHRS, CDR2 YFSETQ. This CDR3 contains 14 residues. The DNA of the CDR3 is TGCACTAGCAGCCGGGACTCTTACACCGGGGAGCTGTTTTTT. This encodes CTSSRDSYTGELFF. Looking up the rest from reference TRBV5-1 and TRBJ2-2 gives the full variable domain: KAGVTQTPRYLIKTRGQQVTLSCSPISGHRSVSWYQQTPGQGLQFLFEYFSETQRNKGNFPGRFSGRQFSNSRSEMNVSTLELGDSALYLCTSSRDSYTGELFFGEGSRLTVL.

This clonotype has a count of ten or more. The chain carries TRBV20-1 and TRBJ1-2, with D perhaps TRBD1 (6 bases). Germline loops: CDR1 DFQATT, CDR2 SNEGSKA (reference sequence). V lost 6 bases to trimming and J lost 2 bases, with 13 bases between them. The CDR3 contains 13 residues. For the CDR3, the DNA is TGCAGTGCAACACGGGACACAAACTATGGCTACACCTTC. Translated, it gives CSATRDTNYGYTF.

Ten or more counts support this clonotype. V usage is TRBV5-1 and J usage is TRBJ2-5; 7 positions match TRBD2. The germline V gene has CDR1 SGHRS and CDR2 YFSETQ. The CDR3 spans 14 residues. J was trimmed by 3 bases and V by 1 base; bases with no gene match: 3. CDR3 protein: CASSLTAGEETQYF. As DNA, the CDR3 is TGCGCCAGCAGCTTGACTGCGGGAGAAGAGACCCAGTACTTC.

This clonotype has ten or more counts. The CDR3 nucleotides are TGCGCCAGCAGCTTGGAAGGGGTCGGTGAGCAGTTCTTC. Its translation is CASSLEGVGEQFF. This rearrangement joins TRBV5-1 to TRBJ2-1, with a tentative D call TRBD1 (5 bases). CDR1 and CDR2 from the germline V gene are SGHRS and YFSETQ. The length of the CDR3 is 13 residues. Trimming left V 0 bases short and J 9 bases short, with 10 bases between.

The table lists this clonotype with many counts. The V call is TRBV12-3 or TRBV12-4, the J call TRBJ2-7; TRBD1 aligns across 7 bases. J lost 0 bases, V lost 6 bases, and 5 bases had no gene match. The CDR3 covers 14 residues. The CDR3, as DNA: TGTGCCAGCAGATCGGACAGGAACTCCTACGAGCAGTACTTC. Amino acid sequence: CASRSDRNSYEQYF.

This clonotype was detected ten times or more. The rearrangement uses TRBV10-3 and TRBJ2-6; 8 nucleotides agree with TRBD1. This CDR3 region has 19 residues. In germline, CDR1 is ENHRY, CDR2 SYGVKD. V dropped 0 bases and J dropped 4; count of bases not matched to a gene: 11. The CDR3 nucleotides read TGTGCCATCAGTGAGTCGTTGGACAGGGCCTCGGGCGGGGCCAACGTCCTGACTTTC. As protein: CAISESLDRASGGANVLTF.

This clonotype was detected many times. This sequence joins TRBV29-1 and TRBJ1-3; no clear D. V was trimmed by 7 bases and J by 4 bases, leaving 17 bases between them. Germline lookup yields CDR1 SQVTM and CDR2 ANQGSEA. CDR3 length equals 14 residues. CDR3 sequence (DNA): TGCAGCGCCCACGACGACATAAGAGGAAACACCATATATTTT. Its translation is CSAHDDIRGNTIYF.

This clonotype was observed at least ten times. CDR3 nucleotide sequence: TGTGCCAGCAGCTTAGGTAGCTTGGCAGGGTCTGGAAACACCATATATTTT. It is translated as CASSLGSLAGSGNTIYF. The chain combines TRBV7-2 with TRBJ1-3; perhaps TRBD1 as D (5 bases). Germline V gene data show CDR1 as SGHTA and CDR2 as FQGNSA. CDR3 length: 17 amino acids. V shed 1 base and J shed 1 base, with 14 bases lying between them.